The 17 T cell receptor beta chains reported below all come from one sample, sequenced in a study of beta chain features in type 1 diabetes (dated by TCRdb to the late 2010s). Receptors were amplified or captured by the immunoSEQ multiplex PCR assay. The entire isolated RNA was reverse transcribed using the High Capacity cDNA Reverse Transcription Kit, and thus expressed TCRB transcripts were sequenced. Not all clones reach the TCRdb copy of this immuneACCESS table, which keeps in-frame sequences only. Checked studies attribute under half of the gap to unresolved V genes and leave the rest unexplained. This sample gives roughly 150,000 clones in total; about 8.1% of them show up just once. About 0.6% of the sample lies in the top ten. Material for sequencing was central memory CD4+ T cells from blood. The receptors shown here come from a man between 18 and 29 years old in good health.

This clone was recorded a few times. The rearrangement joins TRBV5-1 to TRBJ2-3; TRBD1 agrees at 7 bases. Germline V gene sequence: CDR1 SGHRS, CDR2 YFSETQ. V gave up 2 bases and J gave up 1 base; unmatched junction bases: 1. This CDR3 comprises 14 residues. The CDR3 DNA is TGCGCCAGCAGCTTCACAGGGGGCACAGATACGCAGTATTTT. Protein sequence: CASSFTGGTDTQYF.

In this sample, this clone turned up a few times. The chain uses TRBV6-6 and TRBJ2-7, with 9 bases fitting TRBD2. V was pared by 0 bases and J by 1 base, with 4 bases of the junction left unmatched. This CDR3 comprises 16 residues. Germline CDR1 MNHNY, CDR2 SVGAGI (reference sequence). The CDR3: CASSYSGSGSSYEQYF. Written as DNA, the CDR3 is TGTGCCAGCAGTTACTCCGGTAGCGGGAGTTCCTACGAGCAGTACTTC.

The chain joins TRBV28 to TRBJ1-1; possibly TRBD1 for D (6 bases). This CDR3 has 14 residues. CDR1 and CDR2 from the germline V gene are MDHEN and SYDVKM. V dropped 5 bases and J dropped 4 bases, with 14 bases sitting between them. CDR3: CASSPGTTTTEAFF. CDR3 sequence (DNA): TGTGCCAGCAGTCCCGGGACAACCACCACTGAAGCTTTCTTT.

This clone has just a few counts. The chain has TRBV5-1 and TRBJ1-2; TRBD1 aligns across 8 bases. Germline V gives CDR1 SGHRS, CDR2 YFSETQ. With V trimmed by 5 bases and J by 8 bases, 17 bases remained unmatched. This CDR3 has 16 residues. The CDR3 DNA reads as TGCGCCAGCAGACACACTGGACAGGGAACTTATTCCGGCTACACCTTC. This codes for CASRHTGQGTYSGYTF. The variable domain in full, with the rest retrieved from reference TRBV5-1 and TRBJ1-2, is KAGVTQTPRYLIKTRGQQVTLSCSPISGHRSVSWYQQTPGQGLQFLFEYFSETQRNKGNFPGRFSGRQFSNSRSEMNVSTLELGDSALYLCASRHTGQGTYSGYTFGSGTRLTVV.

This clone showed up just a few times. This chain uses TRBV11-3 with TRBJ2-1; 11 bases are a match to TRBD1. The germline V gene has CDR1 SGHNT and CDR2 YENEEA. Trimming at V came to 5 bases and at J to 5 bases, leaving 5 bases not matched to a gene. The CDR3 has 15 residues. CDR3 protein: CASSGGQGADNEQFF. CDR3 bases: TGTGCCAGCAGCGGAGGACAGGGGGCGGACAATGAGCAGTTCTTC.

This chain uses TRBV6-5 with TRBJ1-1; 10 bases are shared with TRBD1. The CDR3 sequence is 13 residues long. The V segment lost 6 bases and the J segment 12 bases; nucleotides outside the gene matches: 10. Germline CDR1 and CDR2: MNHEY and SVGAGI. Written as DNA, the CDR3 is TGTGCCAGCAGGGGACAGGGGATCCTCACGCCTTTCTTT. Encoded protein: CASRGQGILTPFF.

This clone was counted between two and nine times. The CDR3 loop reads CASSFRLTGGSYEQYF. The CDR3 DNA is TGTGCCAGCAGCTTTCGGTTAACAGGGGGCTCCTACGAGCAGTACTTC. J is TRBJ2-7 and V is TRBV7-9; 8 positions match TRBD1. This CDR3 comprises 16 residues. Germline V gives CDR1 SEHNR, CDR2 FQNEAQ (reference sequence). V lost 3 bases, J lost 0 bases, and 7 bases stayed unmatched.

This clone was observed a few times. V is TRBV27 and J is TRBJ1-6; 7 positions agree with TRBD1. Germline CDR1 and CDR2: MNHEY and SMNVEV (reference sequence). The CDR3 is 13 amino acids. The V gene end was trimmed by 10 bases and the J gene end by 7 bases; junction bases not matched to a gene: 7. The CDR3 region is CATAGTENSPLHF. For the CDR3, the DNA is TGTGCCACCGCCGGGACAGAGAATTCACCCCTCCACTTT.

This clone was observed a few times. This chain connects TRBV19 to TRBJ2-2; 7 positions agree with TRBD2. In germline, CDR1 is LNHDA, CDR2 SQIVND (reference sequence). The CDR3 length is 16 residues. J gave up 6 bases and V 1 base, and 8 bases lay outside the gene matches. CDR3 DNA sequence: TGTGCCAGTAGTATAGGGGGTGCGGGAGCGGCCGGGGAGCTGTTTTTT. Translated: CASSIGGAGAAGELFF.

The count of this clone is one. The chain links TRBV11-2 to TRBJ2-5, with D possibly TRBD1 on 5 matching bases. The CDR3 runs to 13 residues. V lost 5 bases to trimming and J lost 5 bases, with 12 bases between them. CDR1 and CDR2 from the germline V gene are SGHAT and FQNNGV. The CDR3 is CASSGRVGETQYF. CDR3 DNA: TGTGCCAGCAGCGGCAGGGTCGGCGAGACCCAGTACTTC.

This clone has a handful of counts. The chain has TRBV6-4 and TRBJ2-3; TRBD1 aligns across 7 bases. Germline V gene lookup returns CDR1 MRHNA and CDR2 SNTAGT. The CDR3 covers 14 residues. After removal of 5 bases from V and 2 bases from J, the junction contained 4 bases not matched to a gene. The CDR3 nucleotides read TGTGCCAGCAGTCCACAGGGGTTCACAGATACGCAGTATTTT. Its protein is CASSPQGFTDTQYF.

This sequence joins TRBV4-2 and TRBJ1-1, with 9 bases matching TRBD1. CDR1 is LGHNA and CDR2 is YNFKEQ in the germline V gene. The ends lost 3 bases at V and 2 bases at J; junction bases unmatched: 10. This CDR3 comprises 17 residues. CDR3 in DNA: TGTGCCAGCAGCCACCAGTTAGGGACAGGGTTTAACACTGAAGCTTTCTTT. It encodes CASSHQLGTGFNTEAFF.

This clone has only a few counts. The genes are TRBV29-1 and TRBJ1-1; possible D gene TRBD1, 6 bases. The CDR3 has 14 amino acids. Trimming left V 2 bases short and J 4 bases short, with 14 bases between. Germline CDR1 SQVTM, CDR2 ANQGSEA. CDR3 in DNA: TGCAGCGTTGAATACAGTCGGGGGGCCACTGAAGCTTTCTTT. Amino acid sequence: CSVEYSRGATEAFF.

This clone was detected only a few times. The chain recombines TRBV7-8 with TRBJ1-3; D gene ambiguous. Between the trimmed V and J ends, which lost 5 bases and 0 bases, there was a span of 8 bases. The CDR3 contains 14 residues. Germline lookup yields CDR1 SGHVS and CDR2 FQNEAQ. The CDR3 DNA follows: TGTGCCAGCAGCCAACGGGGCTCTGGAAACACCATATATTTT. Translating it yields CASSQRGSGNTIYF.

This clone has only a few counts. V usage is TRBV30 and J usage is TRBJ1-2, with 7 bases lining up with TRBD1. Germline CDR1 reads GTSNPN; CDR2 reads SVGIG (reference sequence). The CDR3 loop spans 13 amino acids. Unmatched junction bases numbered 11, after V lost 5 bases and J lost 8 bases. The CDR3 nucleotides read TGTGCCTGGGGAAGGGGGCAGGGGGGAGGCTACACCTTC. It yields the protein CAWGRGQGGGYTF.

The V call is TRBV6-5, the J call TRBJ1-2; no reliable D call. The germline V gene has CDR1 MNHEY and CDR2 SVGAGI. This CDR3 is built from 14 residues. Deletions cut 3 bases from V and 2 bases from J, with 10 bases between. The chain's CDR3 is CASSYEKSNYGYTF. The CDR3 DNA reads TGTGCCAGCAGTTATGAGAAATCCAACTATGGCTACACCTTC.

This clone appeared a few times. V and J are TRBV7-9 and TRBJ2-3, with a weak D call TRBD2 (6 bases). Germline CDR1 and CDR2: SEHNR and FQNEAQ (reference sequence). V was pared by 2 bases and J by 2 bases, with 11 bases between. The CDR3 consists of 15 residues. CDR3 residues: CASSLRGTFTDTQYF. The CDR3 nucleotides are TGTGCCAGCAGCTTAAGAGGGACTTTCACAGATACGCAGTATTTT.